A single sample is the source of the 29 T cell receptor beta chains below, sequenced in a study of shared clonotypes between healthy human individuals. Assay used: immunoSEQ multiplex PCR; TCRdb lists only in-frame clones, some missing. Among some 470,000 clones listed, roughly four fifths were seen once. The specimen was PBMCs. All receptors derive from a woman in her 40s in good health. Some clones in this sample may be carry-over from other donors' samples.

The chain joins TRBV30 to TRBJ1-2, with TRBD1 matching over 8 bases. This CDR3 spans 13 amino acids. The J segment lost 7 bases and the V segment lost 1 base, leaving 5 bases of the junction unmatched. Per germline, CDR1 GTSNPN and CDR2 SVGIG (reference sequence). This CDR3 is CAWSATGGVGYTF. CDR3 nucleotides: TGTGCCTGGAGTGCTACAGGGGGAGTTGGCTACACCTTC. Using reference TRBV30 and TRBJ1-2 for the parts outside the CDR3, the full variable domain is SQTIHQWPATLVQPVGSPLSLECTVEGTSNPNLYWYRQAAGRGLQLLFYSVGIGQISSEVPQNLSASRPQDRQFILSSKKLLLSDSGFYLCAWSATGGVGYTFGSGTRLTVV.

This clone was counted at least ten times. The chain couples TRBV19 to TRBJ2-3, with D perhaps TRBD2 (6 bases). The germline gives CDR1 LNHDA, CDR2 SQIVND (reference sequence). The length of the CDR3 is 14 residues. Trimming took off 5 bases at V and 5 bases at J, with 14 bases between the two ends. CDR3 nucleotides: TGTGCCAGTAGTCCCCTCCTGCGGGGAGATACGCAGTATTTT. Protein sequence: CASSPLLRGDTQYF. The full variable domain, in which reference TRBV19 and TRBJ2-3 provide the parts outside the CDR3, is DGGITQSPKYLFRKEGQNVTLSCEQNLNHDAMYWYRQDPGQGLRLIYYSQIVNDFQKGDIAEGYSVSREKKESFPLTVTSAQKNPTAFYLCASSPLLRGDTQYFGPGTRLTVL.

With respect to this clone: This may arise from a read error, as a much more abundant clone is one base away. This rearrangement joins TRBV2 to TRBJ2-1; D gene uncertain. In germline, CDR1 is SNHLY, CDR2 FYNNEI. The germline V and J ends were trimmed by 1 base and 9 bases, with 7 bases remaining between them. The CDR3 consists of 12 residues. This CDR3 is CASSEEPAEQFF. CDR3 in DNA: TGTGCCAGCAGTGAAGAGCCTGCTGAGCAGTTCTTC.

The CDR3 DNA is TGCAGCGCCACGAACACCGGGGAGCTGTTTTTT. This sequence encodes CSATNTGELFF. This chain links TRBV29-1 with TRBJ2-2; D unclear. This CDR3 region has 11 residues. The germline V gene has CDR1 SQVTM and CDR2 ANQGSEA. Trimming shortened V by 7 bases and J by 0 bases, and 3 bases separated the two germline ends.

This clone has ten or more counts. The V gene is TRBV4-1, the J gene TRBJ1-5, with D possibly TRBD1 on 5 matching bases. The germline V gene encodes CDR1 MGHRA and CDR2 YSYEKL. The CDR3 runs 16 residues. The V gene lost 3 bases and the J gene lost 4 bases, with 16 bases spanning the gap. CDR3: CASSHPSPGWNQPQHF. Here the CDR3 DNA reads TGCGCCAGCAGCCACCCCAGCCCAGGGTGGAATCAGCCCCAGCATTTT.

This clone was recorded a few times. The chain combines TRBV4-1 with TRBJ1-2, with a weak D call TRBD1 (6 bases). Germline values: CDR1 MGHRA, CDR2 YSYEKL. CDR3 length: 14 residues. Trimming removed 0 bases at V and 7 bases at J, with 12 bases between. CDR3 nucleotides: TGCGCCAGCAGCCAAGATGCGGGGGGCGGTGGCTACACCTTC. Translating it yields CASSQDAGGGGYTF.

The chain couples TRBV29-1 to TRBJ1-2; 7 bases map to TRBD1. The CDR3 runs 12 residues. The germline V gene has CDR1 SQVTM and CDR2 ANQGSEA. V was pared by 7 bases and J by 8 bases, with 10 bases of the junction left unmatched. Here the CDR3 reads CSAQGGVGGYTF. The CDR3 coding sequence is TGCAGCGCTCAGGGGGGGGTTGGAGGCTACACCTTC. Together with reference TRBV29-1 and TRBJ1-2, the CDR3 gives the full variable domain: SAVISQKPSRDICQRGTSLTIQCQVDSQVTMMFWYRQQPGQSLTLIATANQGSEATYESGFVIDKFPISRPNLTFSTLTVSNMSPEDSSIYLCSAQGGVGGYTFGSGTRLTVV.

This clone turned up a few times. This chain uses TRBV5-1 with TRBJ1-2; 11 bases agree with TRBD1. V trimming: 0 bases; J trimming: 0 bases; junction bases outside the gene matches: 4. Germline assignment: CDR1 SGHRS and CDR2 YFSETQ. The CDR3 sequence is 17 residues long. DNA of the CDR3: TGCGCCAGCAGCTTGGAGGGACAGGGGGAGACTAACTATGGCTACACCTTC. Translating it yields CASSLEGQGETNYGYTF.

The V call is TRBV7-9, the J call TRBJ2-7; D assignment may be TRBD1 or TRBD2 (5 bases each). Trimming shortened V by 1 base and J by 4 bases, and 11 bases separated the two germline ends. Germline CDR1 SEHNR, CDR2 FQNEAQ (reference sequence). The CDR3 runs to 14 residues. The CDR3 DNA reads as TGTGCCAGCAGCTTAGGAGGGGTTACTTACGAGCAGTACTTC. Encoded protein: CASSLGGVTYEQYF.

This chain uses TRBV28 with TRBJ1-2; no clear D gene. V lost 2 bases and J lost 4, with 11 bases in between. Germline CDR1 MDHEN, CDR2 SYDVKM. The CDR3 contains 14 residues. The CDR3 region has the DNA TGTGCCAGCAGTTTAATTCAGGAGGGCTATGGCTACACCTTC. It translates to CASSLIQEGYGYTF.

The rearrangement uses TRBV30 and TRBJ2-5, with a possible D match to TRBD2 (6 bases). Germline CDR1 GTSNPN, CDR2 SVGIG (reference sequence). The CDR3 has 13 amino acids. Trimming took off 2 bases at V and 4 bases at J, with 11 bases between the two ends. In nucleotides, the CDR3 is TGTGCCTGGAGTACCGCCGGGGGAGAGACCCAGTACTTC. It yields the protein CAWSTAGGETQYF.

Here the CDR3 reads CASSPPGAHSGNTIYF. CDR3 sequence (DNA): TGTGCCAGCAGCCCTCCAGGGGCCCACTCTGGAAACACCATATATTTT. The chain couples TRBV9 to TRBJ1-3, with D maybe TRBD1 (6 bases). Deletions cut 4 bases from V and 0 bases from J, with 14 bases between. Germline V gives CDR1 SGDLS, CDR2 YYNGEE. The CDR3 loop spans 16 amino acids.

On this clone: Other DNA sequences within the sample encode an identical CDR3. V is TRBV29-1 and J is TRBJ1-1, with a possible D match to TRBD1 (5 bases). The CDR3 loop spans 13 amino acids. V dropped 6 bases and J dropped 5 bases, with 16 bases sitting between them. Germline V gives CDR1 SQVTM, CDR2 ANQGSEA. CDR3 bases: TGCAGCGTATCGACAGACCAGAGGACTGAAGCTTTCTTT. It codes for CSVSTDQRTEAFF.

The genes are TRBV4-1 and TRBJ2-1; TRBD1 or TRBD2 may be the D gene (5 bases each). Germline assignment: CDR1 MGHRA and CDR2 YSYEKL. The V end was cut by 3 bases, the J end by 1 base, with 13 bases between. This CDR3 has 16 residues. CDR3 nucleotide sequence: TGCGCCAGCAGCCACCCGGGGCTAGATTCCTACAATGAGCAGTTCTTC. Translated, it gives CASSHPGLDSYNEQFF.

The chain links TRBV2 to TRBJ2-7; TRBD1 agrees at 10 bases. Unmatched junction bases numbered 5, after V lost 5 bases and J lost 4 bases. CDR1 is SNHLY, CDR2 FYNNEI, per germline. The CDR3 length is 14 residues. The CDR3 reads CASSRQGARYEQYF. The CDR3 DNA is TGTGCCAGCAGTAGACAGGGGGCGCGGTACGAGCAGTACTTC. Looking up the rest from reference TRBV2 and TRBJ2-7 gives the full variable domain: EPEVTQTPSHQVTQMGQEVILRCVPISNHLYFYWYRQILGQKVEFLVSFYNNEISEKSEIFDDQFSVERPDGSNFTLKIRSTKLEDSAMYFCASSRQGARYEQYFGPGTRLTVT.

The V and J genes are TRBV5-1 and TRBJ2-7; no firm D call. CDR3 size: 14 residues. Trimming removed 0 bases from V and 2 bases from J, with 9 bases in between. Germline values: CDR1 SGHRS, CDR2 YFSETQ. The CDR3 protein is CASSLATEPYEQYF. The CDR3 region has the DNA TGCGCCAGCAGCTTGGCTACCGAACCCTACGAGCAGTACTTC.

The V and J genes are TRBV19 and TRBJ2-7; 10 positions match TRBD1. CDR1 and CDR2 from the germline V gene are LNHDA and SQIVND (reference sequence). This CDR3 is 15 amino acids long. Germline trimming cut 2 bases from V and 6 bases from J; bases unmatched to any gene: 7. The CDR3 loop is CASSISGTGVFEQYF. DNA for the CDR3: TGTGCCAGTAGTATATCCGGGACAGGGGTTTTCGAGCAGTACTTC.

This sequence joins TRBV14 and TRBJ2-1; D is perhaps TRBD1 (5 bases). The CDR3 covers 15 residues. Trimming pared 4 bases from V and 0 bases from J, leaving 10 bases between. CDR1 is SGHDN, CDR2 FVKESK, per germline. The CDR3 here is CASSLTTGSYNEQFF. CDR3 coding DNA: TGTGCCAGCAGCCTAACAACAGGCTCCTACAATGAGCAGTTCTTC.

This chain uses TRBV5-4 with TRBJ2-1; TRBD2 agrees at 10 bases. The junction had 9 bases not matched to a gene; V was cut back by 4 bases and J by 5 bases. The CDR3 is made up of 16 amino acids. Germline CDR1 SGHNT, CDR2 YYREEE (reference sequence). DNA for the CDR3: TGTGCCAGCAGCCCCAGGACTAGCGGAGGACACAATGAGCAGTTCTTC. It translates to CASSPRTSGGHNEQFF.

The chain couples TRBV6-1 to TRBJ2-2, with D unresolved. The V and J ends lost 7 bases and 1 base respectively, with 10 bases between them. The CDR3 is made up of 14 amino acids. Germline lookup yields CDR1 MNHNS and CDR2 SASEGT. The CDR3 nucleotides read TGTGCCAGCAAACCTTCTGTGAACACCGGGGAGCTGTTTTTT. It yields the protein CASKPSVNTGELFF.

This sequence joins TRBV10-3 and TRBJ2-7, with D perhaps TRBD2 (6 bases). The germline gives CDR1 ENHRY, CDR2 SYGVKD. The V and J ends lost 4 bases and 0 bases respectively, with 10 bases between them. The CDR3 totals 14 residues. CDR3 in amino acids: CAISADGGSYEQYF. As DNA, the CDR3 is TGTGCCATCAGTGCCGACGGGGGCTCCTACGAGCAGTACTTC.

This sequence joins TRBV7-3 and TRBJ2-1; D is perhaps TRBD2 (6 bases). V lost 4 bases, J lost 9 bases, and 13 bases lay in between. Germline-derived CDR1 and CDR2 are SGHTA and FQGTGA. CDR3 length: 13 residues. The CDR3 protein is CASSSGLRGEQFF. CDR3 bases: TGTGCCAGCAGCTCGGGACTCCGAGGTGAGCAGTTCTTC.

This chain links TRBV5-1 with TRBJ2-7; tentatively, D is TRBD1 (6 bases). Trimming removed 6 bases at V and 7 bases at J, with 20 bases between. CDR3 length: 14 amino acids. The V gene's germline CDR1 is SGHRS and CDR2 YFSETQ. DNA for the CDR3: TGCGCCAGCAATTCCGGGACAACGTTTGGGGAGCAGTACTTC. Protein sequence: CASNSGTTFGEQYF.

This chain links TRBV25-1 with TRBJ2-5; D is ambiguous. The DNA matches TRBJ2-7 better at its end, which makes the J call doubtful. This CDR3 spans 14 amino acids. Germline lookup yields CDR1 MGHDK and CDR2 SYGVNS. This CDR3 is CASSESLGMSEQYF. The DNA for the CDR3 is TGTGCCAGCAGTGAATCCTTGGGGATGAGCGAGCAGTACTTC.

The J gene is TRBJ2-3, the V gene TRBV7-9; D ambiguous. Germline V CDR1 and CDR2: SEHNR, FQNEAQ (reference sequence). The CDR3 sequence is 14 residues long. V was cut by 0 bases and J by 2 bases, with 6 bases left in between. In DNA form, the CDR3 reads TGTGCCAGCAGCTTAGCGCACATCACAGATACGCAGTATTTT. The encoded protein is CASSLAHITDTQYF.

The CDR3 nucleotides read TGTGCCAGCAGCTTAGACCCCCCCTCGACAGGCCCCGGCACAGATACGCAGTATTTT. This sequence encodes CASSLDPPSTGPGTDTQYF. The chain joins TRBV7-8 to TRBJ2-3, with TRBD1 as a possible D gene (6 bases). V was trimmed by 1 base and J by 1 base, leaving 21 bases between them. CDR1 and CDR2 from the germline V gene are SGHVS and FQNEAQ. The CDR3 extends over 19 amino acids. Using reference TRBV7-8 and TRBJ2-3 for the parts outside the CDR3, the full variable domain is GAGVSQSPRYKVAKRGQDVALRCDPISGHVSLFWYQQALGQGPEFLTYFQNEAQLDKSGLPSDRFFAERPEGSVSTLKIQRTQQEDSAVYLCASSLDPPSTGPGTDTQYFGPGTRLTVL.

Comments on this clone: This sample includes further DNA sequences coding for the same CDR3. The CDR3 nucleotides read TGTGCCAGTAGTATAGCTGACCGCTTGAATGAAAAACTGTTTTTT. It yields the protein CASSIADRLNEKLFF. The chain combines TRBV19 with TRBJ1-4, with D unclear. The germline V gene encodes CDR1 LNHDA and CDR2 SQIVND (reference sequence). CDR3 length: 15 residues. V lost 1 base and J 5 bases, leaving 11 bases between the germline ends.

This chain joins TRBV18 and TRBJ2-1, with D possibly matching TRBD1 (5 bases). This CDR3 comprises 16 residues. Trimming removed 0 bases from V and 0 bases from J, with 9 bases in between. Per the germline V gene, CDR1 is KGHSH and CDR2 is LQKENI. The DNA of the CDR3 is TGTGCCAGCTCACCACCAGGAAGGGGCTCCTACAATGAGCAGTTCTTC. This gives the protein CASSPPGRGSYNEQFF.

This CDR3 is CASSAGLAGLSYEQYF. The CDR3 bases are TGTGCCAGCAGCGCTGGACTAGCGGGATTGTCCTACGAGCAGTACTTC. The chain uses TRBV7-9 and TRBJ2-7, with TRBD2 identical over 12 bases. Trimming removed 5 bases from V and 1 base from J; junction bases left unmatched: 6. This CDR3 is 16 amino acids long. The germline CDR1 and CDR2 sequences are SEHNR and FQNEAQ (reference sequence).